Included here is one T cell receptor beta chain sequence, with context. CDR1 and CDR2 from the germline V gene are MGHRA and YSYEKL. V gave up 5 bases and J gave up 1 base; unmatched junction bases: 6. CDR3 size: 15 residues. Profiled with immunoSEQ multiplex PCR; TCRdb holds only in-frame clones, not every one. Of 150,000 to 160,000 clones listed, around nine tenths are singletons. The sample belongs to a study of T cell responses to AZD1222 COVID-19 vaccine. This chain joins TRBV4-1 and TRBJ2-7, with 9 bases fitting TRBD1. The TCR comes from an adult who received the AZD1222 COVID-19 vaccine. The sequencing here drew on peripheral blood, taken 28 days after the second AZD1222 dose. CDR3 bases: TGCGCCAGCAGCTTCAGCGGGACAGGGTCCTACGAGCAGTACTTC. Protein: CASSFSGTGSYEQYF.